One sample yielded the 29 T cell receptor beta chains listed below, sequenced in a study of cytomegalovirus exposure and HLA in healthy donors. Primers: 60 Vbeta forward and 13 Jbeta reverse. Profiling relied on immunoSEQ multiplex PCR, and the TCRdb table lists in-frame clones only, not all of them. The sample carries around 140,000 clones, roughly four fifths recorded once. Sequencing was done on a sample of PBMCs. The receptors originated from a woman aged 40 to 50 in good health and CMV-seronegative.

This clone was observed a handful of times. This rearrangement joins TRBV1 to TRBJ1-2. TRBV1 is a documented pseudogene. The CDR3 has 18 amino acids. The DNA for the CDR3 is TGCACCAGCAGCCAAAGAGTGGATCGGAGGGAACCTAACTATGGCTACACCTTC. Residues: CTSSQRVDRREPNYGYTF.

The chain couples TRBV28 to TRBJ2-3, with TRBD2 matching over 10 bases. The germline gives CDR1 MDHEN, CDR2 SYDVKM. The V segment lost 5 bases and the J segment 4 bases; nucleotides outside the gene matches: 6. The CDR3 is made up of 15 amino acids. CDR3 DNA: TGTGCCAGCAGTCTAGCGGGAGCCCGGGCAGATACGCAGTATTTT. Protein product: CASSLAGARADTQYF.

This chain connects TRBV19 to TRBJ2-3; 13 bases are a match to TRBD2. The germline gives CDR1 LNHDA, CDR2 SQIVND (reference sequence). The CDR3 length is 15 residues. Trimming removed 4 bases from V and 8 bases from J; junction bases left unmatched: 6. The CDR3 reads CASSTTSGRVGTQYF. CDR3 DNA sequence: TGTGCCAGTAGTACAACTAGCGGGAGGGTTGGTACGCAGTATTTT.

The chain joins TRBV7-3 to TRBJ2-1, with a weak D call TRBD1 (6 bases). V was trimmed by 3 bases and J by 2 bases, leaving 11 bases between them. There are 15 residues in the CDR3. The germline gives CDR1 SGHTA, CDR2 FQGTGA. DNA for the CDR3: TGTGCCAGCAGCTTCCAGGGGACCGCCTACAATGAGCAGTTCTTC. This codes for CASSFQGTAYNEQFF.

V and J are TRBV6-4 and TRBJ1-1; D perhaps matches TRBD1 (6 bases). The CDR3 covers 13 residues. Germline CDR1 and CDR2: MRHNA and SNTAGT. Between the trimmed V and J ends, which lost 6 bases and 2 bases, there was a span of 10 bases. The chain's CDR3 is CASRADRNTEAFF. The CDR3 nucleotides read TGTGCCAGCAGGGCGGACAGAAACACTGAAGCTTTCTTT.

Notes on this clone: The junction departs from germline at one end; a sequencing error may be responsible. The rearrangement joins TRBV7-9 to TRBJ1-2; D is perhaps TRBD1 (5 bases). Germline assignment: CDR1 SEHNR and CDR2 FQNEAQ (reference sequence). This CDR3 has 11 amino acids. CDR3 coding DNA: TGTTCCAGCAGCCCAGGGTATGGCTACACCTTC. Amino acid sequence: CSSSPGYGYTF.

V usage is TRBV7-2 and J usage is TRBJ2-3; 9 positions agree with TRBD1. This CDR3 region has 15 residues. The germline V gene encodes CDR1 SGHTA and CDR2 FQGNSA. Trimming removed 5 bases from V and 3 bases from J; junction bases left unmatched: 6. Written as DNA, the CDR3 is TGTGCCAGCAGCCCGAGGACAGGGGATACAGATACGCAGTATTTT. This translates into CASSPRTGDTDTQYF. Based on the CDR3 plus reference TRBV7-2 and TRBJ2-3, the full variable domain is GAGVSQSPSNKVTEKGKDVELRCDPISGHTALYWYRQSLGQGLEFLIYFQGNSAPDKSGLPSDRFSAERTGGSVSTLTIQRTQQEDSAVYLCASSPRTGDTDTQYFGPGTRLTVL.

The V call is TRBV15, the J call TRBJ2-7; 7 nucleotides align to TRBD1. The germline gives CDR1 LNHNV, CDR2 YYDKDF (reference sequence). This CDR3 has 17 amino acids. With V trimmed by 4 bases and J by 1 base, 13 bases remained unmatched. The CDR3 protein is CATSTQKAGTASYEQYF. In DNA form, the CDR3 reads TGTGCCACCAGCACACAGAAAGCCGGGACAGCATCCTACGAGCAGTACTTC. Variable domain in full (rest from reference TRBV15 and TRBJ2-7): DAMVIQNPRYQVTQFGKPVTLSCSQTLNHNVMYWYQQKSSQAPKLLFHYYDKDFNNEADTPDNFQSRRPNTSFCFLDIRSPGLGDTAMYLCATSTQKAGTASYEQYFGPGTRLTVT.

This chain joins TRBV6-6 and TRBJ1-1; D remains unclear. The germline V gene has CDR1 MNHNY and CDR2 SVGAGI (reference sequence). The CDR3 consists of 16 residues. Trimming cost V 11 bases and J 6 bases, with 28 bases left between them. CDR3 loop: CAVEARELMKVPEAFF. In nucleotides, the CDR3 is TGTGCCGTAGAAGCAAGGGAGCTCATGAAAGTCCCTGAAGCTTTCTTT.

V is TRBV5-1 and J is TRBJ2-1, with 11 bases fitting TRBD2. With V trimmed by 5 bases and J by 2 bases, 6 bases remained unmatched. The CDR3 has 16 residues. CDR1 and CDR2 (germline): SGHRS, YFSETQ. In DNA form, the CDR3 reads TGCGCCAGCAGACAGACACTAGCGGGGGCCTACAATGAGCAGTTCTTC. Protein: CASRQTLAGAYNEQFF.

CDR3 coding DNA: TGCGCCAGCAGAATTGGACTAGCGGTCACCTACGAGCAGTACTTC. Encoded protein: CASRIGLAVTYEQYF. The chain recombines TRBV5-1 with TRBJ2-7; 10 positions match TRBD2. V shed 5 bases and J 2 bases; nucleotides not matched to a gene: 7. There are 15 residues in the CDR3. Germline assignment: CDR1 SGHRS and CDR2 YFSETQ.

The chain recombines TRBV5-1 with TRBJ1-2; D is unclear. There are 13 residues in the CDR3. V lost 2 bases to trimming and J lost 1 base, with 6 bases between them. CDR1 SGHRS and CDR2 YFSETQ come from the germline V gene. CDR3 DNA sequence: TGCGCCAGCAGCTTCGAACTTAACTATGGCTACACCTTC. It encodes CASSFELNYGYTF.

The rearrangement uses TRBV10-2 and TRBJ2-2; D may be TRBD2 (5 bases). The germline gives CDR1 WSHSY, CDR2 SAAADI. This CDR3 comprises 15 residues. V was cut by 1 base and J by 6 bases, with 12 bases left in between. This CDR3 is CASSELAPPSGELFF. The CDR3 region has the DNA TGCGCCAGCAGTGAGTTAGCGCCACCGTCCGGGGAGCTGTTTTTT.

This clone was detected only once. This chain joins TRBV28 and TRBJ2-2; D is uncertain. The CDR3 loop spans 13 amino acids. Germline-derived CDR1 and CDR2 are MDHEN and SYDVKM. The V and J ends lost 6 bases and 3 bases respectively, with 8 bases between them. The CDR3 loop is CASSDSDTGELFF. Here the CDR3 DNA reads TGTGCCAGCAGCGACTCCGACACCGGGGAGCTGTTTTTT.

This chain connects TRBV9 to TRBJ2-3, with 9 bases fitting TRBD2. Trimming cost V 3 bases and J 3 bases; bases outside gene matches: 5. The germline gives CDR1 SGDLS, CDR2 YYNGEE. There are 15 residues in the CDR3. The CDR3: CASSGGSGGTDTQYF. The CDR3 DNA follows: TGTGCCAGCAGCGGTGGTAGCGGGGGTACAGATACGCAGTATTTT.

This clone was picked up a small number of times. The chain is built from TRBV6-5 and TRBJ2-7; D gene ambiguous. V lost 1 base to trimming and J lost 4 bases, with 2 bases between them. The CDR3 is made up of 11 amino acids. In germline, CDR1 is MNHEY, CDR2 SVGAGI. CDR3 amino acids: CASSYLYEQYF. CDR3 in DNA: TGTGCCAGCAGTTACTTATACGAGCAGTACTTC.

Details on this clone: Its ends do not fully match the called genes, so a read error is possible. This chain connects TRBV18 to TRBJ2-7; no reliable D call. Germline V gives CDR1 KGHSH, CDR2 LQKENI. The CDR3 is 13 amino acids. The DNA for the CDR3 is TGTGCCAGCTCATCACCGTCCGAGTACGAGCAGTACTTC. Protein: CASSSPSEYEQYF.

This clone came up a few times. J is TRBJ1-1 and V is TRBV28, with 7 bases lining up with TRBD1. The germline V gene has CDR1 MDHEN and CDR2 SYDVKM. Trimming removed 3 bases from V and 11 bases from J; junction bases left unmatched: 9. This CDR3 has 13 residues. The CDR3 DNA reads TGTGCCAGCAGTTTTAGACAGGGCCTGTTCGCTTTCTTT. As protein: CASSFRQGLFAFF.

The rearrangement links TRBV11-2 to TRBJ2-5; D perhaps matches TRBD2 (5 bases). V was clipped by 1 base and J by 2 bases, with 8 bases between them. The CDR3 sequence is 14 residues long. Germline-derived CDR1 and CDR2 are SGHAT and FQNNGV. This chain's CDR3 is CASSLVWEQETQYF. The CDR3 coding sequence is TGTGCCAGCAGCTTAGTATGGGAGCAAGAGACCCAGTACTTC.

The chain carries TRBV27 and TRBJ2-3; 7 nucleotides agree with TRBD1. J was trimmed by 2 bases and V by 5 bases; bases with no gene match: 13. CDR1 MNHEY and CDR2 SMNVEV come from the germline V gene (reference sequence). The CDR3 contains 17 residues. The CDR3 region is CASSTLLDRTHTDTQYF. CDR3 nucleotide sequence: TGTGCCAGCAGTACCCTTTTGGACAGGACTCACACAGATACGCAGTATTTT.

This clone was recorded a few times. The chain carries TRBV5-1 and TRBJ1-1; a weak D match, TRBD1 (6 bases). Per the germline V gene, CDR1 is SGHRS and CDR2 is YFSETQ. V lost 5 bases, J lost 3 bases, and 14 bases lay in between. CDR3 length equals 14 residues. The CDR3: CASSKGDGDTEAFF. CDR3 DNA: TGCGCCAGCAGTAAGGGGGACGGCGACACTGAAGCTTTCTTT.

The chain has TRBV28 and TRBJ2-7, with a possible D match to TRBD2 (6 bases). With 10 bases removed from V and 7 bases from J, the gap between germline ends came to 23 bases. The CDR3 has 14 residues. From germline, CDR1 is MDHEN and CDR2 SYDVKM. The CDR3 sequence is CATIILVGGYEQYF. DNA for the CDR3: TGTGCCACCATTATCCTTGTAGGAGGGTATGAGCAGTACTTC.

The chain is built from TRBV6-5 and TRBJ2-7; TRBD1 matches 10 bases. The CDR3 spans 15 residues. Germline lookup yields CDR1 MNHEY and CDR2 SVGAGI. V lost 6 bases to trimming and J lost 0 bases; unmatched junction nucleotides: 5. The CDR3 DNA follows: TGTGCCAGCAGAAGAAGACAGGGGGCCTCCTACGAGCAGTACTTC. This encodes CASRRRQGASYEQYF.

This chain links TRBV5-4 with TRBJ2-4; possible D gene TRBD2, 5 bases. Trimming removed 4 bases at V and 0 bases at J, with 14 bases between. Germline CDR1 is SGHNT and CDR2 is YYREEE (reference sequence). This CDR3 region has 16 residues. The CDR3 DNA reads TGTGCCAGCAGCCAAGATCGAGGGCTAGCCAAAAACATTCAGTACTTC. This codes for CASSQDRGLAKNIQYF.

This sequence joins TRBV7-9 and TRBJ2-5; 7 bases align to TRBD2. Germline V CDR1 and CDR2: SEHNR, FQNEAQ (reference sequence). This CDR3 comprises 18 residues. Germline trimming cut 5 bases from V and 0 bases from J; bases unmatched to any gene: 15. As DNA, the CDR3 is TGTGCCAGCAGCACTCCTGGGGTACTAGCGATCTACCAAGAGACCCAGTACTTC. The encoded protein is CASSTPGVLAIYQETQYF.

This chain connects TRBV28 to TRBJ2-5; 9 bases agree with TRBD1. The J call may be wrong; the DNA end is better matched by TRBJ2-7. This CDR3 contains 16 residues. CDR1 and CDR2 (germline): MDHEN, SYDVKM. CDR3 sequence reads: CASSGRPGQGSYEQYF. In nucleotides, the CDR3 is TGTGCCAGCAGTGGACGACCCGGACAGGGGTCCTACGAGCAGTACTTC.

In its sample, this clone was seen a few times. The genes are TRBV5-4 and TRBJ2-2, with 8 positions matching TRBD2. The CDR3 consists of 14 residues. V was pared by 2 bases and J by 7 bases, with 4 bases of the junction left unmatched. In germline, CDR1 is SGHNT, CDR2 YYREEE (reference sequence). CDR3 amino acids: CASSFTGGGGELFF. The CDR3 region has the DNA TGTGCCAGCAGCTTTACGGGAGGGGGCGGGGAGCTGTTTTTT.

The rearrangement uses TRBV28 and TRBJ2-3; 8 positions match TRBD1. This CDR3 contains 17 residues. CDR1 and CDR2 from the germline V gene are MDHEN and SYDVKM. V trimming: 2 bases; J trimming: 2 bases; junction bases outside the gene matches: 9. This CDR3 reads CASSLPWLGQDTDTQYF. In DNA, the CDR3 is TGTGCCAGCAGTTTACCGTGGTTGGGACAGGACACAGATACGCAGTATTTT.

This clone was detected only once. V gene TRBV28 combines with J gene TRBJ2-1; D is uncertain. V lost 8 bases to trimming and J lost 8 bases, with 13 bases between them. Germline V gene sequence: CDR1 MDHEN, CDR2 SYDVKM. The CDR3 has 12 residues. The chain's CDR3 is CASLGYYDEQFF. The CDR3 nucleotides read TGTGCCAGCCTAGGATATTACGATGAGCAGTTCTTC.